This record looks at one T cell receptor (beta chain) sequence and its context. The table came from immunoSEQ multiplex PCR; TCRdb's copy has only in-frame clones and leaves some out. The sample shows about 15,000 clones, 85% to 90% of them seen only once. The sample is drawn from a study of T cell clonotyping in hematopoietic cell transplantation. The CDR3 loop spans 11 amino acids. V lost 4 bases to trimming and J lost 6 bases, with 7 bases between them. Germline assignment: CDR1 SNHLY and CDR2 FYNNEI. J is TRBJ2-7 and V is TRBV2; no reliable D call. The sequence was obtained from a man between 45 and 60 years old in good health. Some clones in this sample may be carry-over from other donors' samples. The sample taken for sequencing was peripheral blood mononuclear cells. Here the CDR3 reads CASSGVREQYF. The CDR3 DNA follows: TGTGCCAGCAGTGGGGTTCGCGAGCAGTACTTC.